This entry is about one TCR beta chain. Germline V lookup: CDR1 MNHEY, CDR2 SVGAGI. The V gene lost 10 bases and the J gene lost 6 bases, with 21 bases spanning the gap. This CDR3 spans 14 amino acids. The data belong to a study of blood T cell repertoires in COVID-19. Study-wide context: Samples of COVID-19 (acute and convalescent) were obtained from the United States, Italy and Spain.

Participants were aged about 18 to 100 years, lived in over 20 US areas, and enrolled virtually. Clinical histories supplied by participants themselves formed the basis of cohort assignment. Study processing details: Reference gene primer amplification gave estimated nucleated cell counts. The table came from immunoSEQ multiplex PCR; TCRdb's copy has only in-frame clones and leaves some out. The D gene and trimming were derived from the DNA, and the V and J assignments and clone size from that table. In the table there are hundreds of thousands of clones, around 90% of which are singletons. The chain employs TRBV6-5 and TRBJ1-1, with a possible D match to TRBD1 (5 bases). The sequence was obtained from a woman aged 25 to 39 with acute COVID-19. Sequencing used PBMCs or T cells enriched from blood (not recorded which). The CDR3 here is CATERGGMTAEAFF. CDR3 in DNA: TGTGCCACCGAGCGGGGGGGGATGACGGCTGAAGCTTTCTTT.